The 27 T cell receptor beta chains presented below share a single source sample, sequenced in a study of beta chain features in type 1 diabetes. The sequenced template was cDNA made from the entire isolated RNA. The repertoire was sequenced with immunoSEQ multiplex PCR; TCRdb's copy has only in-frame clones and lacks some. The table shows under 900,000 clones, with about a sixth occurring only once. The sequencing sample was made of naive CD4+ T cells from blood. These receptor sequences come from a woman aged 18-29 years in good health.

The chain has TRBV15 and TRBJ1-1; D is ambiguous. The CDR3 sequence is 13 residues long. The germline gives CDR1 LNHNV, CDR2 YYDKDF (reference sequence). Trimming removed 0 bases at V and 7 bases at J, with 9 bases between. This CDR3 is CATSRDRGGEAFF. As DNA, the CDR3 is TGTGCCACCAGCAGAGATAGAGGCGGTGAAGCTTTCTTT.

This clone was seen only a few times. The rearrangement links TRBV7-2 to TRBJ1-5; 7 bases agree with TRBD1. Trimming removed 1 base from V and 6 bases from J; junction bases left unmatched: 9. Germline lookup yields CDR1 SGHTA and CDR2 FQGNSA. The CDR3 has 16 residues. The DNA of the CDR3 is TGTGCCAGCAGCTTAGTTGAGGGACAGTTCTCTCAGCCCCAGCATTTT. Its protein product is CASSLVEGQFSQPQHF.

In its sample, this clone was seen a few times. V and J are TRBV18 and TRBJ2-3; 9 bases are shared with TRBD1. CDR3 size: 16 residues. Per the germline V gene, CDR1 is KGHSH and CDR2 is LQKENI. V lost 3 bases, J lost 1 base, and 5 bases stayed unmatched. The CDR3 bases are TGTGCCAGCTCACCCAGGACAGGGGTCGGCACAGATACGCAGTATTTT. This codes for CASSPRTGVGTDTQYF. The whole variable domain, remainder taken from reference TRBV18 and TRBJ2-3, is NAGVMQNPRHLVRRRGQEARLRCSPMKGHSHVYWYRQLPEEGLKFMVYLQKENIIDESGMPKERFSAEFPKEGPSILRIQQVVRGDSAAYFCASSPRTGVGTDTQYFGPGTRLTVL.

This clone has more than one count but fewer than ten. CDR3 nucleotide sequence: TGTGCCAGCAGCCCTCTGGGTAGCGGGAGTTATTTTAGAGAGACCCAGTACTTC. It specifies CASSPLGSGSYFRETQYF. The V and J genes are TRBV7-2 and TRBJ2-5; 9 bases match TRBD2. V lost 5 bases and J lost 4; bases outside the gene matches: 17. Germline CDR1 SGHTA, CDR2 FQGNSA. The CDR3 consists of 18 residues.

For this clone: A clone one base away is much larger, so this may be a read error. Different DNA sequences within this sample yield the same CDR3. J is TRBJ2-7 and V is TRBV11-2; D gene ambiguous. CDR1 is SGHAT, CDR2 FQNNGV, per germline. The CDR3 has 11 residues. V lost 3 bases to trimming and J lost 0 bases, with 0 bases between them. The CDR3 here is CASSFSYEQYF. CDR3 bases: TGTGCCAGCAGCTTCTCCTACGAGCAGTACTTC.

This clone was observed a handful of times. This chain's CDR3 is CASSPRDRAYNEQFF. CDR3 DNA: TGTGCCAGCTCACCACGGGACAGGGCCTACAATGAGCAGTTCTTC. The J gene is TRBJ2-1, the V gene TRBV18; 9 bases are shared with TRBD1. CDR3 length: 15 residues. V trimming: 1 base; J trimming: 2 bases; junction bases outside the gene matches: 0. Germline loops: CDR1 KGHSH, CDR2 LQKENI.

This chain uses TRBV9 with TRBJ2-5; TRBD2 matches at 10 bases. With 4 bases clipped from V and 5 bases from J, the junction kept 5 bases outside the gene matches. Germline V gives CDR1 SGDLS, CDR2 YYNGEE. The CDR3 is 14 residues long. The CDR3, as DNA: TGTGCCAGCAGCACTCTAGCGGGAGAGGAGACCCAGTACTTC. Amino acid sequence: CASSTLAGEETQYF.

The gene calls are TRBV7-2 and TRBJ2-3; no reliable D call. CDR3 length: 16 amino acids. V was clipped by 5 bases and J by 0 bases, with 15 bases between them. Per the germline V gene, CDR1 is SGHTA and CDR2 is FQGNSA. CDR3 sequence: CASSTLIFGSTDTQYF. CDR3 nucleotide sequence: TGTGCCAGCAGCACCCTAATTTTCGGGAGCACAGATACGCAGTATTTT.

This clone has more than one count but fewer than ten. V usage is TRBV5-1 and J usage is TRBJ2-5; the match to TRBD2 covers 13 bases. Trimming cost V 6 bases and J 1 base; bases outside gene matches: 6. The CDR3 is 16 amino acids. Germline CDR1 reads SGHRS; CDR2 reads YFSETQ. The CDR3 DNA reads TGCGCCAGCAACTCCGGACTAGCGGGAGTCCAAGAGACCCAGTACTTC. It codes for CASNSGLAGVQETQYF.

The chain is built from TRBV29-1 and TRBJ2-5, with no clear D. The CDR3 has 11 residues. Germline V lookup: CDR1 SQVTM, CDR2 ANQGSEA. Trimming pared 5 bases from V and 5 bases from J, leaving 9 bases between. The CDR3, as DNA: TGCAGCGTTCGACAAGGGGAGACCCAGTACTTC. Its translation is CSVRQGETQYF.

There are a few counts of this clone. The chain employs TRBV5-1 and TRBJ2-3; 14 bases line up with TRBD2. CDR1 SGHRS and CDR2 YFSETQ come from the germline V gene. The junction had 15 bases not matched to a gene; V was cut back by 3 bases and J by 6 bases. The CDR3 spans 19 residues. The CDR3 coding sequence is TGCGCCAGCAGCTCCAGTCCCGGGACTAGCGGGAGTGGTCGGGATACGCAGTATTTT. Translated: CASSSSPGTSGSGRDTQYF. The complete variable domain, with remaining parts taken from reference TRBV5-1 and TRBJ2-3, reads KAGVTQTPRYLIKTRGQQVTLSCSPISGHRSVSWYQQTPGQGLQFLFEYFSETQRNKGNFPGRFSGRQFSNSRSEMNVSTLELGDSALYLCASSSSPGTSGSGRDTQYFGPGTRLTVL.

This clone has a handful of counts. The genes are TRBV4-3 and TRBJ2-3, with D uncertain. The V gene's germline CDR1 is LGHNA and CDR2 YSLEER. The CDR3 is 14 residues long. V gave up 0 bases and J gave up 2 bases, with 6 bases separating them. CDR3 sequence: CASSQDLPTDTQYF. The CDR3 region has the DNA TGCGCCAGCAGCCAAGATCTGCCCACAGATACGCAGTATTTT.

This clone was observed a handful of times. The rearrangement joins TRBV7-2 to TRBJ2-2; a possible D gene is TRBD2 (6 bases). The CDR3 runs 15 residues. CDR1 SGHTA and CDR2 FQGNSA come from the germline V gene. V was cut by 5 bases and J by 2 bases, with 12 bases left in between. This CDR3 reads CASSPSGQNTGELFF. DNA of the CDR3: TGTGCCAGCAGCCCGAGCGGGCAAAACACCGGGGAGCTGTTTTTT.

This clone has a handful of counts. The chain recombines TRBV2 with TRBJ1-2; D not certain. V was cut by 3 bases and J by 2 bases, with 10 bases left in between. Looked up from germline, CDR1 is SNHLY and CDR2 is FYNNEI. CDR3 length equals 14 residues. The CDR3 reads CASSEEQQNYGYTF. The CDR3 DNA is TGTGCCAGCAGTGAGGAACAGCAGAACTATGGCTACACCTTC.

V is TRBV13 and J is TRBJ2-3, with D unresolved. Germline values: CDR1 PRHDT, CDR2 FYEKMQ (reference sequence). Trimming stripped 5 bases from V and 8 bases from J, with 26 bases between. This CDR3 region has 17 residues. CDR3: CASSLLTEKQFVGTQYF. CDR3 nucleotides: TGTGCCAGCAGCCTACTAACAGAAAAGCAATTCGTCGGTACGCAGTATTTT.

The V gene is TRBV6-6, the J gene TRBJ1-1; D remains ambiguous. V gave up 5 bases and J gave up 0 bases, with 1 base separating them. Germline values: CDR1 MNHNY, CDR2 SVGAGI (reference sequence). The CDR3 has 11 amino acids. The CDR3 protein is CASSMNTEAFF. For the CDR3, the DNA is TGTGCCAGCAGTATGAACACTGAAGCTTTCTTT.

The J gene is TRBJ1-4, the V gene TRBV2; 7 nucleotides align to TRBD1. V gave up 5 bases and J gave up 7 bases; unmatched junction bases: 7. The CDR3 is 14 residues long. Looked up from germline, CDR1 is SNHLY and CDR2 is FYNNEI. The CDR3 nucleotides are TGTGCCAGCAGTACAGACAGGGTCCGTGAAAAACTGTTTTTT. It translates to CASSTDRVREKLFF.

The chain is built from TRBV7-9 and TRBJ1-4; D is undetermined. The CDR3 loop spans 13 amino acids. V shed 3 bases and J shed 5 bases, with 7 bases lying between them. Germline CDR1 and CDR2: SEHNR and FQNEAQ (reference sequence). CDR3 residues: CASSLGRNEKLFF. The CDR3 bases are TGTGCCAGCAGCTTGGGGAGAAATGAAAAACTGTTTTTT.

This clone occurred a few times. The J gene is TRBJ1-1, the V gene TRBV7-2; D remains unclear. The germline gives CDR1 SGHTA, CDR2 FQGNSA. The ends were cut back, 3 bases at V and 1 base at J, with 15 bases in the middle. This CDR3 region has 16 residues. CDR3: CASSFNAGRENTEAFF. CDR3 nucleotide sequence: TGTGCCAGCAGCTTTAATGCGGGCAGAGAGAACACTGAAGCTTTCTTT.

CDR3 in amino acids: CASSPPGTASYEQYF. The CDR3 bases are TGTGCCAGCAGTCCCCCCGGGACAGCTTCCTACGAGCAGTACTTC. The V gene is TRBV28, the J gene TRBJ2-7, with 7 bases aligning to TRBD1. The J segment lost 1 base and the V segment lost 5 bases, leaving 8 bases of the junction unmatched. Germline-derived CDR1 and CDR2 are MDHEN and SYDVKM. The CDR3 runs 15 residues. The whole variable domain, remainder taken from reference TRBV28 and TRBJ2-7, is DVKVTQSSRYLVKRTGEKVFLECVQDMDHENMFWYRQDPGLGLRLIYFSYDVKMKEKGDIPEGYSVSREKKERFSLILESASTNQTSMYLCASSPPGTASYEQYFGPGTRLTVT.

This sequence joins TRBV18 and TRBJ2-2, with D possibly being TRBD1 or TRBD2 (5 bases each). The germline gives CDR1 KGHSH, CDR2 LQKENI. The CDR3 contains 13 residues. V was clipped by 3 bases and J by 10 bases, with 12 bases between them. The CDR3 bases are TGTGCCAGCTCACCGGGACGCTACCAGGAGCTGTTTTTT. It specifies CASSPGRYQELFF.

The V call is TRBV2, the J call TRBJ2-4; D is unresolved. Germline V gives CDR1 SNHLY, CDR2 FYNNEI. V lost 8 bases and J 1 base, leaving 9 bases between the germline ends. The CDR3 length is 13 residues. The CDR3 nucleotides read TGTGCCAGCTGCCTGGAGGCCAAAAACATTCAGTACTTC. Protein product: CASCLEAKNIQYF.

This clone was detected a few times. J is TRBJ2-7 and V is TRBV7-2; 10 bases line up with TRBD2. The CDR3 length is 15 residues. From germline, CDR1 is SGHTA and CDR2 FQGNSA. Trimming cost V 5 bases and J 3 bases; bases outside gene matches: 7. In DNA, the CDR3 is TGTGCCAGCAGCCCGAGGACTAGCGGTCGCTACGAGCAGTACTTC. Amino acid sequence: CASSPRTSGRYEQYF.

CDR3 loop: CASSIEYQPQHF. For the CDR3, the DNA is TGTGCCAGTAGTATCGAGTATCAGCCCCAGCATTTT. This chain joins TRBV19 and TRBJ1-5; D remains ambiguous. Looked up from germline, CDR1 is LNHDA and CDR2 is SQIVND (reference sequence). The CDR3 sequence is 12 residues long. V lost 3 bases, J lost 5 bases, and 5 bases lay in between.

The chain is built from TRBV29-1 and TRBJ1-2, with D perhaps TRBD1 (6 bases). The CDR3 spans 15 residues. Trimming removed 0 bases from V and 1 base from J, with 12 bases in between. Germline V CDR1 and CDR2: SQVTM, ANQGSEA. The CDR3 loop is CSVEEQGSFNYGYTF. CDR3 DNA sequence: TGCAGCGTTGAAGAACAGGGTTCCTTTAACTATGGCTACACCTTC.

Only a few counts were recorded for this clone. The chain is built from TRBV27 and TRBJ2-1; 7 nucleotides match TRBD1. This CDR3 has 14 amino acids. Germline trimming cut 7 bases from V and 6 bases from J; bases unmatched to any gene: 9. Germline assignment: CDR1 MNHEY and CDR2 SMNVEV (reference sequence). This chain's CDR3 is CASNRQGPGNEQFF. For the CDR3, the DNA is TGTGCCAGCAACCGACAGGGTCCGGGCAATGAGCAGTTCTTC.

This clone was seen only once. The chain recombines TRBV5-6 with TRBJ2-5, with D tentatively TRBD1 (5 bases). The J call may be wrong; the DNA end is better matched by TRBJ2-7. The germline gives CDR1 SGHDT, CDR2 YYEEEE. The CDR3 covers 13 residues. CDR3 protein: CASSWWGRDEQYF. The CDR3 coding sequence is TGTGCCAGCAGCTGGTGGGGCAGGGACGAGCAGTACTTC.